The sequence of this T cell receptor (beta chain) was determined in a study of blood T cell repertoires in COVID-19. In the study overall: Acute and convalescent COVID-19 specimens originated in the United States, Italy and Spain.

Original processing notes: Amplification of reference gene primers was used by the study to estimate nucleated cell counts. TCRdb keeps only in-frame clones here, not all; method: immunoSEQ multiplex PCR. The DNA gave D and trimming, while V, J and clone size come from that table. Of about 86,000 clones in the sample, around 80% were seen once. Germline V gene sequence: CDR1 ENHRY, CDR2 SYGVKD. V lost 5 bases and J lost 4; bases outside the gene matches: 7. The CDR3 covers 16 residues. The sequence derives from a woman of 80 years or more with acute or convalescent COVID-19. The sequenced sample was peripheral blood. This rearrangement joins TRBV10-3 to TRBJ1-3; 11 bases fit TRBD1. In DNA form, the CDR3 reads TGTGCCATCAGTTTGGGGGACAGGGGGATCGGAAACACCATATATTTT. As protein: CAISLGDRGIGNTIYF.